The 9 T cell receptor beta chains given below trace back to one sample, sequenced in a study of blood T cell repertoires in COVID-19 (dated by TCRdb to 2018 to 2020). Receptor amplification or capture employed the immunoSEQ multiplex PCR assay. The clones in this table, taken by TCRdb from immuneACCESS, are in-frame only. Not every clone is retained; where verified, under half of the shortfall comes from an unresolved V gene, and the cause of the rest is unknown. This sample holds approximately 310,000 clones; around 86% were observed only once. 1% of the sample is taken by the ten largest. Sequenced material: peripheral blood. These receptors all stem from a man aged 50-59 years with active or convalescent COVID-19.

The genes are TRBV28 and TRBJ2-2, with D possibly matching TRBD1 (6 bases). With 6 bases removed from V and 3 bases from J, the gap between germline ends came to 17 bases. Germline CDR1 MDHEN, CDR2 SYDVKM. This CDR3 spans 16 amino acids. The CDR3 sequence: CASRGSGVEDTGELFF. CDR3 sequence (DNA): TGTGCCAGCAGGGGGTCAGGGGTTGAGGACACCGGGGAGCTGTTTTTT.

V and J are TRBV28 and TRBJ1-2, with D possibly TRBD1 on 6 matching bases. The V gene's germline CDR1 is MDHEN and CDR2 SYDVKM. The CDR3 loop spans 12 amino acids. V lost 5 bases, J lost 8 bases, and 12 bases lay in between. The CDR3 DNA is TGTGCCAGCAGTGGCGATGGGGGCGGCTACACCTTC. The encoded protein is CASSGDGGGYTF.

The chain joins TRBV6-6 to TRBJ2-3, with 7 positions matching TRBD1. The CDR3 length is 15 residues. V was clipped by 5 bases and J by 6 bases; unmatched bases: 11. CDR1 and CDR2 (germline): MNHNY, SVGAGI (reference sequence). CDR3 nucleotide sequence: TGTGCCAGCAGTATAGGACAGGCGGCATCGGATACGCAGTATTTT. Translation: CASSIGQAASDTQYF.

Here the CDR3 reads CASRRDRMSWNYGYTF. CDR3 sequence (DNA): TGCGCCAGCAGGCGGGACAGGATGTCTTGGAACTATGGCTACACCTTC. The chain carries TRBV4-1 and TRBJ1-2, with 8 bases identical to TRBD1. With V trimmed by 6 bases and J by 2 bases, 11 bases remained unmatched. CDR3 length: 16 amino acids. CDR1 and CDR2 (germline): MGHRA, YSYEKL.

This clone was detected a few times. The chain is built from TRBV6-5 and TRBJ1-2; the match to TRBD1 covers 7 bases. The germline V gene has CDR1 MNHEY and CDR2 SVGAGI. The CDR3 is 15 residues long. The V gene end was trimmed by 2 bases and the J gene end by 8 bases; junction bases not matched to a gene: 11. The chain's CDR3 is CASSYRQGVASGYTF. CDR3 nucleotides: TGTGCCAGCAGTTACCGGCAGGGGGTTGCGTCCGGCTACACCTTC.

This clone was detected a few times. The chain is built from TRBV7-2 and TRBJ1-3; D unclear. The CDR3 is 15 amino acids. Looked up from germline, CDR1 is SGHTA and CDR2 is FQGNSA. With 2 bases removed from V and 0 bases from J, the gap between germline ends came to 8 bases. The CDR3 DNA is TGTGCCAGCAGCTTAAATCATTTCTCTGGAAACACCATATATTTT. It encodes CASSLNHFSGNTIYF.

V usage is TRBV9 and J usage is TRBJ2-1, with 15 bases lining up with TRBD2. The CDR3 runs 17 residues. J gave up 4 bases and V 4 bases, and 6 bases lay outside the gene matches. Germline V gene sequence: CDR1 SGDLS, CDR2 YYNGEE. In nucleotides, the CDR3 is TGTGCCAGCAGCTCCGGGACTAGCGGGAGGACTTACAATGAGCAGTTCTTC. Its translation: CASSSGTSGRTYNEQFF.

Points on this clone: Additional DNA sequences in this sample encode the identical CDR3. The V and J genes are TRBV6-5 and TRBJ1-1; D is ambiguous. The CDR3 consists of 13 residues. Germline V gene data show CDR1 as MNHEY and CDR2 as SVGAGI. The V gene lost 2 bases and the J gene lost 0 bases, with 4 bases spanning the gap. Written as DNA, the CDR3 is TGTGCCAGCAGTTACAGCTTGAACACTGAAGCTTTCTTT. It is translated as CASSYSLNTEAFF.

As DNA, the CDR3 is TGTGCCAGCAGTTACGCGGGGTTGCGGGAGACCCAGTACTTC. Translating gives CASSYAGLRETQYF. The chain links TRBV6-2 or TRBV6-3 to TRBJ2-5, with a weak D call TRBD2 (6 bases). The length of the CDR3 is 14 residues. Looked up from germline, CDR1 is MNHEY and CDR2 is SVGEGT. V lost 2 bases and J 5 bases, leaving 12 bases between the germline ends.